This T cell receptor beta chain comes out of a study of tissue T cells after allogeneic stem cell transplantation. Per the germline V gene, CDR1 is KGHPV and CDR2 is FQNQEV (reference sequence). Trimming removed 2 bases from V and 0 bases from J, with 8 bases in between. The CDR3 is 14 residues long. As for time point: mouse harvest day 7 after allogeneic transplant. Tail vein injection delivered 10^7 T-cell-depleted bone marrow cells and 10^6 splenic CD5+ T cells. As regards this clone: Genes and germline come from the mouse. The read halts 1 residue ahead of the CDR3 end, with the missing end drawn from the germline J gene.

The protocol was immunoSEQ multiplex PCR, while the TCRdb copy is restricted to in-frame clones and leaves out a portion. The sample has 7,000 to 8,500 clones, roughly half seen once. The clonotype comes from a female BALB/c mouse given C57BL/6 T cells with graft-versus-host disease after an allogeneic hematopoietic cell transplant. The chain recombines TRBV26 with TRBJ2-7, with D uncertain. Specimen: lymph node tissue. The CDR3 sequence is CASSLRLVSYEQYF. The CDR3 DNA, read in part, is TGTGCCAGCAGTCTGAGGCTGGTCTCCTATGAACAGTAC.